The sequence of this TCR beta chain was determined in a study of post-analysis software for immune sequencing data. Study-wide results and caveats: Batch-mates among the samples co-clustered strongly by F measure. Significantly lower normalized Chao1 diversity was seen in multiple sclerosis patients than in controls. The study found TRBV5-6, TRBV5-1 and TRBV20-1 among five TRBV segments more frequent in patients than controls.

Unique-molecular-identifier-tagged TCR beta cDNA libraries were used. TCRdb itself ran the PCR reads through MiXCR, one entry per CDR3 protein. Here the sample spans roughly 200,000 distinct CDR3 sequences, around 30% being singletons. With regard to this clonotype: Its matching antigen is unknown. This may stem from a read error, because a much larger clone lies one nucleotide away.

Germline V gene sequence: CDR1 MDHEN, CDR2 SYDVKM. The CDR3 consists of 16 residues. The sample was blood. The TCR sequence derives from a girl aged 2 to 17 with multiple sclerosis. The chain carries TRBV28 and TRBJ2-1, with TRBD1 identical over 8 bases. CDR3 amino acids: CVSSLNRGTWYNEQFF. The CDR3 bases are TGTGTCAGCAGTCTAAACAGGGGGACATGGTACAATGAGCAGTTCTTC.